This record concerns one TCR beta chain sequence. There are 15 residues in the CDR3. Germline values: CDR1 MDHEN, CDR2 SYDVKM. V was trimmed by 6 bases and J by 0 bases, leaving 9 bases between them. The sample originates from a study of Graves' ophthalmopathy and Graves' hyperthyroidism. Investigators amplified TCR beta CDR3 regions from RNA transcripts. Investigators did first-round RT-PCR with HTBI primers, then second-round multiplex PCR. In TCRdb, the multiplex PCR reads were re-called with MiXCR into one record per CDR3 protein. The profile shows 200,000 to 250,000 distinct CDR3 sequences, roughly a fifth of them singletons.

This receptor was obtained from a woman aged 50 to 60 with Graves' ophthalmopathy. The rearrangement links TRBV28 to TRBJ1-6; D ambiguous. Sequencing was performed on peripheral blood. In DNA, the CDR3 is TGTGCCAGCAGCTTCGAGAGCTCCTATAATTCACCCCTCCACTTT. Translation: CASSFESSYNSPLHF. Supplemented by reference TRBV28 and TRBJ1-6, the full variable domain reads DVKVTQSSRYLVKRTGEKVFLECVQDMDHENMFWYRQDPGLGLRLIYFSYDVKMKEKGDIPEGYSVSREKKERFSLILESASTNQTSMYLCASSFESSYNSPLHFGNGTRLTVT.